This TCR beta chain emerged from a study of blood T cell repertoires in COVID-19. Source study methods: Reference gene primer amplification yielded estimated nucleated cell counts. Profiled with immunoSEQ multiplex PCR; TCRdb holds only in-frame clones, not every one. V and J calls and clone size come straight from that table; D and trimming were deduced from the DNA. The table shows under 200,000 clones, with about three quarters occurring only once. The CDR3 runs to 14 residues. Germline V gene sequence: CDR1 LGHNT, CDR2 FRNRAP. V was trimmed by 6 bases and J by 6 bases, leaving 12 bases between them. This clone appeared once.

V gene TRBV12-5 combines with J gene TRBJ1-6, with D maybe TRBD1 (6 bases). The sequence came from a man between 60 and 70 years old with acute or convalescent COVID-19. Material: peripheral blood. The chain's CDR3 is CASGPGTPNSPLHF. In DNA form, the CDR3 reads TGTGCTAGTGGACCCGGGACACCTAATTCACCCCTCCACTTT.